Shown below are 8 T cell receptor beta chains from a single sample sequenced in a study of blood T cell repertoires in COVID-19. Measured with immunoSEQ multiplex PCR; TCRdb has only the in-frame clones, and not every one. The sample yields fewer than 80,000 clones, 75% to 90% seen once. Sequencing was done on a sample of peripheral blood. Receptors originate from a man at least 80 years old with COVID-19, enrolled during active disease.

V and J are TRBV6-5 and TRBJ1-6; D is possibly TRBD1 (5 bases). V was shortened by 8 bases and J by 7 bases, with 6 bases between the two germline ends. The CDR3 consists of 11 residues. Germline CDR1 is MNHEY and CDR2 is SVGAGI. CDR3 bases: TGTGCCAGCGGGGGGAATTCACCCCTCCACTTT. Translating gives CASGGNSPLHF.

The rearrangement uses TRBV5-1 and TRBJ2-5, with D tentatively TRBD2 (5 bases). The V end lost 0 bases, the J end lost 2 bases, and 5 bases lay between the germline ends. Germline V CDR1 and CDR2: SGHRS, YFSETQ. CDR3 length: 13 amino acids. This CDR3 reads CASSLGEQETQYF. As DNA, the CDR3 is TGCGCCAGCAGCTTGGGGGAGCAAGAGACCCAGTACTTC.

There are a few counts of this clone. The V call is TRBV27, the J call TRBJ1-6, with TRBD1 matching 9 bases. With 2 bases clipped from V and 1 base from J, the junction kept 3 bases outside the gene matches. CDR1 and CDR2 (germline): MNHEY, SMNVEV (reference sequence). This CDR3 contains 17 residues. DNA for the CDR3: TGTGCCAGCAGTTTAGGAGGACAGGGGTCCTATAATTCACCCCTCCACTTT. This gives the protein CASSLGGQGSYNSPLHF.

V gene TRBV15 combines with J gene TRBJ2-7; TRBD1 matches 9 bases. CDR1 is LNHNV, CDR2 YYDKDF, per germline (reference sequence). This CDR3 comprises 16 residues. Losses at the gene ends were 4 bases for V and 6 bases for J; bases not matched to a gene: 13. CDR3 bases: TGTGCCACCAGCACCAGACAGGGGGGGAGGGGGGGCGAGCAGTACTTC. Its translation: CATSTRQGGRGGEQYF. The whole variable domain, remainder taken from reference TRBV15 and TRBJ2-7, is DAMVIQNPRYQVTQFGKPVTLSCSQTLNHNVMYWYQQKSSQAPKLLFHYYDKDFNNEADTPDNFQSRRPNTSFCFLDIRSPGLGDTAMYLCATSTRQGGRGGEQYFGPGTRLTVT.

This clone was detected a few times. Other DNA sequences of this sample code for an identical CDR3. The chain links TRBV3-1 (or the pseudogene TRBV3-2) to TRBJ2-7; TRBD1 aligns across 9 bases. The CDR3 has 14 residues. The J segment lost 2 bases and the V segment lost 4 bases, leaving 3 bases of the junction unmatched. From germline, CDR1 is LGHDT and CDR2 YNNKEL (reference sequence). DNA for the CDR3: TGTGCCAGCAGCCCGGGGACAGGGCCCTACGAGCAGTACTTC. Translating it yields CASSPGTGPYEQYF.

The chain is built from TRBV7-3 and TRBJ1-6; D perhaps matches TRBD1 (6 bases). The CDR3 is 18 residues long. V lost 1 base to trimming and J lost 0 bases, with 13 bases between them. Per germline, CDR1 SGHTA and CDR2 FQGTGA. The CDR3 is CASSLMIQGSSYNSPLHF. The CDR3 DNA is TGTGCCAGCAGCTTAATGATCCAGGGGAGCTCCTATAATTCACCCCTCCACTTT.

The chain couples TRBV28 to TRBJ2-1, with unresolved D. CDR3 length: 16 residues. The germline V gene encodes CDR1 MDHEN and CDR2 SYDVKM. Deletions cut 4 bases from V and 0 bases from J, with 13 bases between. The CDR3 is CASSWSTANSYNEQFF. The CDR3 DNA reads TGTGCCAGCAGTTGGTCAACAGCCAACTCCTACAATGAGCAGTTCTTC.

V usage is TRBV25-1 and J usage is TRBJ1-2, with 8 bases lining up with TRBD1. Germline V gives CDR1 MGHDK, CDR2 SYGVNS. The junction had 9 bases not matched to a gene; V was cut back by 1 base and J by 8 bases. This CDR3 is 15 amino acids long. The CDR3 loop is CASSESDREVRGYTF. The CDR3 DNA reads as TGTGCCAGCAGTGAATCGGACAGGGAGGTGAGAGGCTACACCTTC.